Given below is one T cell receptor (beta chain) in context. The clone's antigen remains unknown. Base qualities are not provided; no much larger clone lies one nucleotide away. The method behind the library was 5' RACE. The run used an Illumina HiSeq 2500. A second roughly 7 to 12 cycle PCR used a sample-barcoded 5' primer and a J-beta primer mix. Each TCR beta cDNA molecule received a unique molecular identifier from a template-switch 5' adaptor carrying 12 random nucleotides. At least 2.5 million CDR3-containing paired-end reads were obtained from each sample. The Mint cDNA synthesis kit, primed by a TRBC-specific oligonucleotide, was used to synthesize first-strand cDNA from all RNA. Following uracil-DNA glycosylase treatment, a first 18-cycle PCR with universal primers M1SS and BC2_uni_R was performed on all cDNA. The study's own analysis went as follows. Normalization of each sample was performed by random selection of 1 million high-quality reads, each carrying a distinct molecular identifier. Instead of being binned into consensus sequences, reads with shared molecular identifiers were discarded. MiTCR, run with a Q25 quality threshold and the strictest error-elimination algorithm, handled CDR3 identification, clonotype clustering and error correction. A nonparametric unseen species model with Euler transformation was used to estimate lower-bound total TCR beta diversity. TCRdb trimmed the raw reads at Q25, called clones with MiXCR and kept productive beta chains. Duplicate CDR3 protein sequences are folded into a single record with the most common DNA and genes. None of the V and J calls come from the authors' own analysis; TCRdb made them. The sample table contains 920,000 or so distinct CDR3 sequences; only one count was recorded for around 43% of them. The ten largest clones represent 18% of the sample.

This specimen comes from a study of blood T cells in healthy people across ages (dated by TCRdb to 2014 to 2015). Regarding the study in general: In model experiments, template switching captured about one uniquely barcoded TCR beta cDNA molecule for every two T cells. To track age-related changes in TCR beta repertoire diversity, the study relied on deep sequencing normalized with unique cDNA molecular identifiers. The donors were divided into four age groups: young (average approximately 15 years), middle-aged (roughly 42), aged (roughly 66) and long-lived (82). Donors of different ages were randomly distributed across sequencing lanes to avoid experimental bias. Using the same blood draw, the study looked at two additional independent replicas of 1 million unique cDNA reads for two donors, one aged 18 to 29 and the other aged 80 or older. Overall results and qualifications from the work: The long-lived group showed more naive CD4+ T cells, fewer expanded clones and increased TCR diversity than the aged group, suggesting age selection. The CMV infection status of donors was not known, potentially confounding age-related changes in expanded clonotypes. As age increased, observed TCR beta diversity per million T cells dropped in a roughly linear way, and a significant reduction was already evident by age 40. A strong correlation was found between observed TCR beta diversity and the percentage of naive T cells measured by flow cytometry. Bulk unsorted PBMC profiling prevented conclusive comparison of naive and antigen-experienced compartments. Total diversity estimates from one million sequenced T cells were considered lower bounds and underestimates.

At the junction V is shortened by 4 bases and J by 0 bases, with 13 bases in between. CDR1 SEHNR and CDR2 FQNEAQ are derived from the germline V gene (reference sequence). Reading from cysteine to phenylalanine, the CDR3 counts 16 amino acids. Only the CDR3 portion is preserved as DNA: 48 bases, with reading frame beginning at the first base. The donors were some 39 Caucasian individuals from Russia, aged roughly 6 to 90 years, who were systemically healthy. Approximately 9 milliliters of peripheral blood were collected from each donor into EDTA-treated Vacutainer tubes. Ficoll-Paque density-gradient centrifugation was used to isolate PBMCs, with at least 6 million obtained per sample. Trizol reagent was used to extract total RNA from the PBMCs, yielding at least 5.5 micrograms per sample. For every donor, flow cytometry on a PBMC aliquot measured the percentage of naive CD45RAhigh/CD27high T cells.

This receptor was identified in a woman aged 55-75 years in good health. The chain joins TRBV7-9 to TRBJ2-1; the D gene is tentatively TRBD1 or TRBD2, each matching 5 bases. The sequenced sample consisted of blood. CDR3 reads: CASSSGALRSYNEQFF. Read as DNA, the sequence is TGTGCCAGCAGCTCCGGGGCACTACGCTCCTACAATGAGCAGTTCTTC. With the portions outside the CDR3 filled from the reference TRBV7-9 and TRBJ2-1 genes, the complete variable region becomes DTGVSQNPRHKITKRGQNVTFRCDPISEHNRLYWYRQTLGQGPEFLTYFQNEAQLEKSRLLSDRFSAERPKGSFSTLEIQRTEQGDSAMYLCASSSGALRSYNEQFFGPGTRLTVL.